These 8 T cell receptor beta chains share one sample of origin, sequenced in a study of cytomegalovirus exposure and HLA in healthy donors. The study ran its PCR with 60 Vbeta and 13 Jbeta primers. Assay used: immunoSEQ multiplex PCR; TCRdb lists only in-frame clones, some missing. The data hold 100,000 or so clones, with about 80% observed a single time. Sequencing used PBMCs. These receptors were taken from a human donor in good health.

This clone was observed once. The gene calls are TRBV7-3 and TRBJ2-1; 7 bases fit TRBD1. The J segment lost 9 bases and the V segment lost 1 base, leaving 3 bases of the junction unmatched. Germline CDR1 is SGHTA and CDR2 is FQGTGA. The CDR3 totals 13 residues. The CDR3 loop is CASSLMQGVEQFF. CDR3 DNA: TGTGCCAGCAGCTTAATGCAGGGGGTTGAGCAGTTCTTC.

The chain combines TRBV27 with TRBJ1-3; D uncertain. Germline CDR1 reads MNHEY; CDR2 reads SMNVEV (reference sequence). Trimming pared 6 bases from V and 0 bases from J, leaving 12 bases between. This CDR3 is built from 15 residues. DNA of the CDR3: TGTGCCAGCAGACCCGACTCCTACTCTGGAAACACCATATATTTT. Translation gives CASRPDSYSGNTIYF.

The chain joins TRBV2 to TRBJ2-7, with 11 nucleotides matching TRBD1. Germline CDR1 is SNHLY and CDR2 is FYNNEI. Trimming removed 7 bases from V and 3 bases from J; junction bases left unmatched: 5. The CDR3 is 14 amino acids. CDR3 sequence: CASKKDRGHYEQYF. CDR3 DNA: TGTGCCAGCAAGAAGGACAGGGGGCACTACGAGCAGTACTTC.

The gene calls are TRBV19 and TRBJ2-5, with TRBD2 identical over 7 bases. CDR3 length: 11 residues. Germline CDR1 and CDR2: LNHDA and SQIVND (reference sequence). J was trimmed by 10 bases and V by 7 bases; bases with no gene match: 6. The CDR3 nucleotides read TGTGCCAGTACCGACCGGGAGGTCCAGTACTTC. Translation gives CASTDREVQYF.

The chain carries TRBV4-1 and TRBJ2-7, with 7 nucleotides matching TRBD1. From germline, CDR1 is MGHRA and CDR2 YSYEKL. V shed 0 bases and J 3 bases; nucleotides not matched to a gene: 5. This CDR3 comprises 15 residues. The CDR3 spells CASSQDWDRYYEQYF. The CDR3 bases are TGCGCCAGCAGCCAAGATTGGGACAGATACTACGAGCAGTACTTC.

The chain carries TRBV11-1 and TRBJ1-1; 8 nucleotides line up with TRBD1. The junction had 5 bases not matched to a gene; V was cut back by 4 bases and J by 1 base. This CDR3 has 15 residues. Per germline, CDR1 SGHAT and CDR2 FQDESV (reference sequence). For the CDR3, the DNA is TGTGCCAGCAGCTATAACAGGGGGAGGAACACTGAAGCTTTCTTT. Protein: CASSYNRGRNTEAFF.

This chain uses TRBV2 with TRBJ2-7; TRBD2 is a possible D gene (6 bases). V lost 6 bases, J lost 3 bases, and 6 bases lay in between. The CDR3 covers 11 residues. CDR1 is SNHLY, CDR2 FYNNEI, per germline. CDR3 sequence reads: CASRDYYEQYF. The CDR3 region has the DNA TGTGCCAGCAGGGACTACTACGAGCAGTACTTC.

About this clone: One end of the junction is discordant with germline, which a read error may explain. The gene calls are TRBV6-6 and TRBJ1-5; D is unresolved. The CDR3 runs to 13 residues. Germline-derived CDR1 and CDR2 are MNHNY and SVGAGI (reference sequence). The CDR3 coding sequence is TGTGCCAGCAGTGCGGATAGCAATCGGCCCCAGCATTTT. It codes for CASSADSNRPQHF.